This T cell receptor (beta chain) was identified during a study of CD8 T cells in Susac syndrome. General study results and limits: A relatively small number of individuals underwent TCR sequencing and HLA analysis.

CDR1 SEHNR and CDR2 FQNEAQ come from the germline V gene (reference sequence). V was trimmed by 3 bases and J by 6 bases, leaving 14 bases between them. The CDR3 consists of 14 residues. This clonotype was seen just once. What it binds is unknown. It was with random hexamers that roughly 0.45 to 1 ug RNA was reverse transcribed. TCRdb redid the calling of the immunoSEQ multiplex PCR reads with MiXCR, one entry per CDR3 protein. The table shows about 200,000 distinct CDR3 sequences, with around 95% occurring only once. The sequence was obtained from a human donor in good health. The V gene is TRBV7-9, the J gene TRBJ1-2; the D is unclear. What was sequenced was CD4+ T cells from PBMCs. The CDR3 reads CASSFSLRVDGYTF. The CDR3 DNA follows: TGTGCCAGCAGCTTTTCATTGAGGGTTGATGGCTACACCTTC.